This T cell receptor (beta chain) was sequenced for a study of HIV-infected patients and healthy controls. Study conclusions and caveats: Compared with controls, mean Gini indices were significantly raised in HIV-infected repertoires, possibly indicating oligoclonality. Donor HLA types were not determined in the study. CMV-associated CDR3s mostly grew nonsignificantly during therapy, while HIV-associated CDR3s declined significantly.

500 ng RNA was reverse transcribed with alpha and beta constant-region primers. Using multiplexing indices, alpha and beta chain libraries were generated apart by chain-specific third strand synthesis. A 5' RACE adapter with a random hexamer and the SP2 primer site was joined to cDNA. TCRdb re-derived calls from the 5' RACE reads in MiXCR, one entry per CDR3 protein. The sample records about 17,000 distinct CDR3 sequences, 4.5% to 5.5% being singletons. V shed 4 bases and J shed 7 bases, with 14 bases lying between them. Germline CDR1 and CDR2: SEHNR and FQNEAQ (reference sequence). This CDR3 comprises 14 residues. By sample share, this clonotype is medium-sized. The antigen is not known. All unsorted peripheral T cells were captured because whole blood was used without fractionation.

The TCR sequence derives from an adult in good health. J is TRBJ1-5 and V is TRBV7-9, with D perhaps matching TRBD1 (5 bases). The sequenced material came from blood. In DNA, the CDR3 is TGTGCCAGCAGCTCCGGGACCCTTAGACAGCCCCAGCATTTT. Its protein product is CASSSGTLRQPQHF.